These 14 T cell receptor beta chains originate from one sample sequenced in a study of T cells after yellow fever vaccination. TCRdb ran MiXCR on the 5' RACE reads and lists one entry per CDR3 protein. The data hold hundreds of thousands of distinct CDR3 sequences, with around a sixth observed a single time. The sample here was PBMCs, taken before the yellow fever booster vaccination. The receptors here all came from a man aged 18 to 30 who received the YFV17D yellow fever vaccine.

This clonotype was counted at least ten times. The genes are TRBV4-1 and TRBJ1-1; weak D call: TRBD1 (5 bases). The ends were cut back, 2 bases at V and 5 bases at J, with 15 bases in the middle. This CDR3 is 15 amino acids long. CDR1 MGHRA and CDR2 YSYEKL come from the germline V gene. The CDR3: CASSQPFARVTEAFF. The CDR3, as DNA: TGCGCCAGCAGCCAACCATTCGCCAGGGTTACTGAAGCTTTCTTT.

The chain has TRBV20-1 and TRBJ2-5; weak D call: TRBD2 (5 bases). The V gene's germline CDR1 is DFQATT and CDR2 SNEGSKA (reference sequence). The CDR3 has 13 residues. Trimming stripped 4 bases from V and 4 bases from J, with 13 bases between. In DNA form, the CDR3 reads TGCAGTGCTACTATGGGGAGAGGAGAGACCCAGTACTTC. This encodes CSATMGRGETQYF.

This chain connects TRBV5-6 to TRBJ2-1; no clear D gene. The ends were cut back, 4 bases at V and 9 bases at J, with 11 bases in the middle. CDR1 is SGHDT and CDR2 is YYEEEE in the germline V gene. This CDR3 region has 12 residues. The CDR3, as DNA: TGTGCCAGCAGCCACGCAGTCCTTGAGCAGTTCTTC. Its translation: CASSHAVLEQFF.

The chain couples TRBV12-3 or TRBV12-4 to TRBJ1-6; 8 nucleotides line up with TRBD1. The CDR3 has 15 amino acids. J lost 9 bases, V lost 6 bases, and 10 bases had no gene match. This chain's CDR3 is CASRSTGVMGSPLHF. CDR3 nucleotides: TGTGCCAGCAGATCGACAGGGGTGATGGGTTCACCCCTCCACTTT.

The chain joins TRBV12-3 or TRBV12-4 to TRBJ1-2; D is unresolved. Trimming removed 7 bases at V and 4 bases at J, with 10 bases between. This CDR3 contains 12 residues. CDR3 residues: CASTLGVYGYTF. Written as DNA, the CDR3 is TGTGCCAGCACCCTCGGGGTCTATGGCTACACCTTC.

The chain carries TRBV25-1 and TRBJ1-3, with D uncertain. The CDR3 extends over 13 amino acids. V was shortened by 10 bases and J by 2 bases, with 12 bases between the two germline ends. From germline, CDR1 is MGHDK and CDR2 SYGVNS. CDR3 DNA: TGTGCCATCCAGGCCAGTACTGGAAACACCATATATTTT. Translation gives CAIQASTGNTIYF.

This clonotype was seen more than once but under ten times. This rearrangement joins TRBV20-1 to TRBJ2-7, with 7 bases lining up with TRBD1. The CDR3 has 13 amino acids. The V and J ends lost 6 bases and 1 base, in that order; junction bases with no gene match: 6. The V gene's germline CDR1 is DFQATT and CDR2 SNEGSKA (reference sequence). CDR3 in amino acids: CSATEGASYEQYF. CDR3 DNA sequence: TGCAGTGCAACCGAGGGGGCTTCCTACGAGCAGTACTTC.

This chain connects TRBV5-1 to TRBJ2-1; D is ambiguous. The CDR3 extends over 13 amino acids. Trimming took 5 bases from V and 1 from J, leaving 7 bases between them. CDR1 is SGHRS, CDR2 YFSETQ, per germline. In DNA form, the CDR3 reads TGCGCCAGCAGTTGGGCTTCCTACAATGAGCAGTTCTTC. This sequence encodes CASSWASYNEQFF.

The chain couples TRBV28 to TRBJ2-1; TRBD2 matches at 7 bases. The J segment lost 8 bases and the V segment lost 6 bases, leaving 4 bases of the junction unmatched. Germline lookup yields CDR1 MDHEN and CDR2 SYDVKM. The CDR3 is 12 residues long. CDR3 protein: CASSRDYYEQFF. The CDR3 coding sequence is TGTGCCAGCAGCCGGGACTATTATGAGCAGTTCTTC.

This clonotype showed up just a few times. This sequence joins TRBV7-8 and TRBJ1-1; no clear D gene. V was clipped by 1 base and J by 2 bases, with 5 bases between them. The germline V gene encodes CDR1 SGHVS and CDR2 FQNEAQ. The CDR3 has 13 amino acids. CDR3 loop: CASSLVINTEAFF. The CDR3 nucleotides are TGTGCCAGCAGCTTAGTGATTAACACTGAAGCTTTCTTT.

The V and J genes are TRBV20-1 and TRBJ1-5, with 8 bases that match TRBD1. The CDR3 totals 16 residues. J was trimmed by 9 bases and V by 5 bases; bases with no gene match: 18. CDR1 DFQATT and CDR2 SNEGSKA come from the germline V gene (reference sequence). The CDR3 here is CSAPRPGTGWNGPQHF. The CDR3 DNA follows: TGCAGTGCTCCCCGACCCGGGACAGGCTGGAATGGGCCCCAGCATTTT.

The rearrangement joins TRBV7-2 to TRBJ2-3, with 9 bases that match TRBD2. CDR1 SGHTA and CDR2 FQGNSA come from the germline V gene. This CDR3 region has 18 residues. V dropped 5 bases and J dropped 4; count of bases not matched to a gene: 16. The CDR3 DNA follows: TGTGCCAGCAGCCTCCCCCGCGGGGGGGTCGATTTCCCAGATACGCAGTATTTT. This codes for CASSLPRGGVDFPDTQYF.

The V and J genes are TRBV5-1 and TRBJ1-1; TRBD1 matches at 9 bases. V dropped 3 bases and J dropped 3; count of bases not matched to a gene: 3. Germline V gene lookup returns CDR1 SGHRS and CDR2 YFSETQ. CDR3 length: 14 amino acids. The CDR3 protein is CASSWDRVDTEAFF. CDR3 DNA sequence: TGCGCCAGCAGCTGGGACAGGGTGGACACTGAAGCTTTCTTT.

This chain connects TRBV6-1 to TRBJ2-3; TRBD2 is a possible D gene (5 bases). Trimming stripped 7 bases from V and 6 bases from J, with 11 bases between. Germline V lookup: CDR1 MNHNS, CDR2 SASEGT. CDR3 size: 12 residues. The CDR3, as DNA: TGTGCCAGCATGTCCGCGGGCGATACGCAGTATTTT. As protein: CASMSAGDTQYF.